The sequence of this TCR beta chain was determined in a study of CXCR3-negative and CXCR3-positive naive CD8 T cells. For this clonotype: Its antigen is currently unknown.

Whole-study results and caveats: TRB CDR3s of CXCR3-positive naive cells were more hydrophobic than those of CXCR3-negative naive cells.

This CDR3 region has 15 residues. Germline V CDR1 and CDR2: SGHRS, YFSETQ. 5' RACE with UMI labels generated the TRB cDNA libraries. Reprocessing the 5' RACE reads, TCRdb reports a single entry for every CDR3 protein and omits DNA. The table counts under 50,000 distinct CDR3 sequences; under 2.5% lies in the top ten. The genes are TRBV5-1 and TRBJ2-1; the TRBD1 assignment by TCRdb is unverifiable without DNA. The sequence was collected from a human donor in good health. Some clones in this sample may be carry-over from other donors' samples. Sequencing input: naive CXCR3- CD8+ T cells from blood. Subset denoted: CD45RO-CCR7+CD27+CD95- naive CD8+ T cells lacking CXCR3 (TNR3-). CDR3: CASSLQGPFLNEQFF.